This is a list of T cell receptor beta chains from one sample in a study of blood T cell repertoires in COVID-19. Libraries were prepared by immunoSEQ multiplex PCR; TCRdb keeps only in-frame clonotypes and omits some of them. The repertoire has approximately 200,000 clones, roughly 84% of them found once; the top ten carry more than 9%. Sequencing was performed on peripheral blood. The receptors were sampled from a woman older than 75 with COVID-19, enrolled during active disease. The CDR3 runs from the conserved cysteine through the conserved F or W. The order of the fields is D gene, clone size, V gene, J gene, CDR3 DNA, CDR3 protein. D genes are given only for firm matches. Not all rows give a size; the values are once, few, many and, for expanded clones, a class.

d_call: NA
clone_size: NA
v_call: TRBV6-5
j_call: TRBJ1-2
cdr3_nt: TGTGCCAGCAGCAAAGGGGGAGGGGGCTATGGCTACACCTTC
cdr3_aa: CASSKGGGGYGYTF

d_call: TRBD1
clone_size: once
v_call: TRBV30
j_call: TRBJ1-2
cdr3_nt: TGTGCCTGGAGCCTACCCGACAGGGCATCCGGCTACACCTTC
cdr3_aa: CAWSLPDRASGYTF

d_call: NA
clone_size: NA
v_call: TRBV28
j_call: TRBJ1-1
cdr3_nt: TGTGCCAGCAGTTTGCGGCGGGGCACTGAAGCTTTCTTT
cdr3_aa: CASSLRRGTEAFF

d_call: NA
clone_size: NA
v_call: TRBV20-1
j_call: TRBJ2-3
cdr3_nt: TGCAGTGCTAGTCCTCCCCCTGCAGATACGCAGTATTTT
cdr3_aa: CSASPPPADTQYF

d_call: NA
clone_size: NA
v_call: TRBV7-2
j_call: TRBJ1-1
cdr3_nt: TGTGCCAGCAGCTTAGGGTACGGTCGCACTGAAGCTTTCTTT
cdr3_aa: CASSLGYGRTEAFF

d_call: NA
clone_size: NA
v_call: TRBV6-5
j_call: TRBJ1-3
cdr3_nt: TGTGCCAGCAGAATAAACAGGGACTCTGGAAACACCATATATTTT
cdr3_aa: CASRINRDSGNTIYF

d_call: NA
clone_size: few
v_call: TRBV15
j_call: TRBJ1-2
cdr3_nt: TGTGCCACCAGCAGACTTATTGGGCCTAACTATGGCTACACCTTC
cdr3_aa: CATSRLIGPNYGYTF

d_call: TRBD2
clone_size: NA
v_call: TRBV25-1
j_call: TRBJ2-5
cdr3_nt: TGTGCCAGCAGCCGAGCGGGGCCTTATGAGACCCAGTACTTC
cdr3_aa: CASSRAGPYETQYF

d_call: NA
clone_size: NA
v_call: TRBV19
j_call: TRBJ1-1
cdr3_nt: TGTGCCAGTAACAGGGATATATACACTGAAGCTTTCTTT
cdr3_aa: CASNRDIYTEAFF

d_call: TRBD1
clone_size: NA
v_call: TRBV11-2
j_call: TRBJ2-2
cdr3_nt: TGTGCCAGCAGCTTTCCGGACAGGGCGGCGGCGGAGCTGTTTTTT
cdr3_aa: CASSFPDRAAAELFF

d_call: NA
clone_size: NA
v_call: TRBV6-1
j_call: TRBJ1-4
cdr3_nt: TGTGCCAGCAGTGAACGGCAGGGTAATCGAGAAAAACTGTTTTTT
cdr3_aa: CASSERQGNREKLFF

d_call: NA
clone_size: NA
v_call: TRBV3-1/TRBV3-2
j_call: TRBJ1-5
cdr3_nt: TGTGCCAGCAGCCAAGGGAGGGGTCAGCCCCAGCATTTT
cdr3_aa: CASSQGRGQPQHF

d_call: NA
clone_size: NA
v_call: TRBV30
j_call: TRBJ2-6
cdr3_nt: TGTGCCTGGAGTGTACTTTCTGGGGCCAACGTCCTGACTTTC
cdr3_aa: CAWSVLSGANVLTF

d_call: TRBD1
clone_size: NA
v_call: TRBV19
j_call: TRBJ1-2
cdr3_nt: TGTGCCAGTAGTGCAAACTCACAGGGGGAGCCCTCACTCTATGGCTACACCTTC
cdr3_aa: CASSANSQGEPSLYGYTF

d_call: NA
clone_size: once
v_call: TRBV24-1
j_call: TRBJ2-3
cdr3_nt: TGTGCCACCAGTGGCCGGGGAGATACGCAGTATTTT
cdr3_aa: CATSGRGDTQYF

d_call: TRBD1
clone_size: NA
v_call: TRBV5-4
j_call: TRBJ1-2
cdr3_nt: TGTGCCAGCAGCTACCGGACAGGGACTAACTATGGCTACACCTTC
cdr3_aa: CASSYRTGTNYGYTF

d_call: NA
clone_size: NA
v_call: TRBV28
j_call: TRBJ2-6
cdr3_nt: TGTGCCAGCAGTTTGCCAGGATACTCTGGGGCCAACGTCCTGACTTTC
cdr3_aa: CASSLPGYSGANVLTF

d_call: NA
clone_size: NA
v_call: TRBV30
j_call: TRBJ2-1
cdr3_nt: TGTGCCTGGAGTGTACGGGGGAATGAGCAGTTCTTC
cdr3_aa: CAWSVRGNEQFF

d_call: NA
clone_size: few
v_call: TRBV18
j_call: TRBJ1-1
cdr3_nt: TGTGCCAGCTCACCAACCGCGGCAATAGAAGCTTTCTTT
cdr3_aa: CASSPTAAIEAFF

d_call: TRBD1
clone_size: once
v_call: TRBV5-5
j_call: TRBJ2-1
cdr3_nt: TGTGCCAGCAGCTACGGGACAGGGGCCGATCGGAATGAGCAGTTCTTC
cdr3_aa: CASSYGTGADRNEQFF

d_call: NA
clone_size: NA
v_call: TRBV6-4
j_call: TRBJ1-1
cdr3_nt: TGTGCCAGCAGCGAGAACCGACTATCCGTGCAAGCCTTT
cdr3_aa: CASSENRLSVQAF

d_call: NA
clone_size: NA
v_call: TRBV11-3
j_call: TRBJ1-2
cdr3_nt: TGTGCCAGCAGCCCGTTGGAGGAGGATCGGGGCTACACCTTC
cdr3_aa: CASSPLEEDRGYTF

d_call: TRBD1
clone_size: NA
v_call: TRBV5-4
j_call: TRBJ2-7
cdr3_nt: TGTGCCAGCAGCCGACAGGGGCCGCCAGGCGAGCAGTACTTC
cdr3_aa: CASSRQGPPGEQYF

d_call: NA
clone_size: NA
v_call: TRBV28
j_call: TRBJ1-5
cdr3_nt: TGTGCCAGCAGCCTCCGTTCCATGAGTAGCAATCAGCCCCAGCATTTT
cdr3_aa: CASSLRSMSSNQPQHF

d_call: NA
clone_size: NA
v_call: TRBV7-2
j_call: TRBJ1-5
cdr3_nt: TGTGCCAGCAGCTTAGGAACCGGGTTGGGAGGTCAGCCCCAGCATTTT
cdr3_aa: CASSLGTGLGGQPQHF

d_call: TRBD2
clone_size: NA
v_call: TRBV7-2
j_call: TRBJ2-1
cdr3_nt: TGTGCCAGCAGCTTACAGACTAGCCTGGTGTCCAATGAGCAGTTCTTC
cdr3_aa: CASSLQTSLVSNEQFF

d_call: TRBD2
clone_size: NA
v_call: TRBV7-9
j_call: TRBJ2-7
cdr3_nt: TGTGCCAGCAGCTTTGACGGGGGGTACTACGAGCAGTACTTC
cdr3_aa: CASSFDGGYYEQYF

d_call: NA
clone_size: NA
v_call: TRBV3-1/TRBV3-2
j_call: TRBJ1-3
cdr3_nt: TGTGCCAGCAGCCTTGCGAGTTCTGGAAACACCATATATTTT
cdr3_aa: CASSLASSGNTIYF

d_call: NA
clone_size: NA
v_call: TRBV11-2
j_call: TRBJ2-1
cdr3_nt: TGTGCCAGCAGCCCCCTCAATGAGCAGTTCTTC
cdr3_aa: CASSPLNEQFF

d_call: TRBD1
clone_size: NA
v_call: TRBV6-5
j_call: TRBJ2-2
cdr3_nt: TGTGCCACAACCCCCGGGACAGTGAACACCGGGGAGCTGTTTTTT
cdr3_aa: CATTPGTVNTGELFF

d_call: NA
clone_size: NA
v_call: TRBV6-2/TRBV6-3
j_call: TRBJ1-1
cdr3_nt: TGTGCCAGCAGTCCCGATCGGGTGGGGGGAACTCAAGCTTTCTTT
cdr3_aa: CASSPDRVGGTQAFF

d_call: TRBD1
clone_size: once
v_call: TRBV6-2/TRBV6-3
j_call: TRBJ2-1
cdr3_nt: TGTGCCAGCAGTCCACAGGGGGCGCCCCGGAATGAGCAGTTCTTC
cdr3_aa: CASSPQGAPRNEQFF

d_call: TRBD1
clone_size: NA
v_call: TRBV23-1
j_call: TRBJ1-2
cdr3_nt: TGCGCCGTAGGACAGGAGTACTATGGCTACACCTTC
cdr3_aa: CAVGQEYYGYTF

d_call: NA
clone_size: NA
v_call: TRBV24-1
j_call: TRBJ2-2
cdr3_nt: TGTGCCACCAGTGTACCACTGAGGGAGGAGCTGTTTTTT
cdr3_aa: CATSVPLREELFF